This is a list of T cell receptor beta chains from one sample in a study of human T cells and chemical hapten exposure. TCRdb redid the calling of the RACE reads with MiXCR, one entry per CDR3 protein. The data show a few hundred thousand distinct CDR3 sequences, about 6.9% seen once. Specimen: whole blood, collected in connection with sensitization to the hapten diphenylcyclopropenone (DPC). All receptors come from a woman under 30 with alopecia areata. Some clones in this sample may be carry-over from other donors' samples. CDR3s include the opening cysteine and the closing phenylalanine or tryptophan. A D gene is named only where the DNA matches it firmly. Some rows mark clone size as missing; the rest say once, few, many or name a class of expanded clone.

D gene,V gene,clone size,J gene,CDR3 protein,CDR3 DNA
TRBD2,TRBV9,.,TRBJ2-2,CASSVAPSGGLISGELFF,TGTGCCAGCAGCGTAGCTCCTAGCGGGGGGCTTATTTCCGGGGAGCTGTTTTTT
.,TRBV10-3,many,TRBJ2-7,CAISESNGYEQYF,TGTGCCATCAGTGAGTCTAATGGGTACGAGCAGTACTTC
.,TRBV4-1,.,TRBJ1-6,CASSQGAGSRSPLHF,TGCGCCAGCAGCCAAGGAGCAGGGAGTCGTTCACCCCTCCACTTT
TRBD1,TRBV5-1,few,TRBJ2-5,CASSSEGQGVQETQYF,TGCGCCAGCAGCTCCGAGGGACAGGGGGTCCAAGAGACCCAGTACTTC
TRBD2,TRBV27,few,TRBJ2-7,CASSFTGGAAYEQYF,TGTGCCAGCAGTTTTACCGGGGGGGCGGCCTACGAGCAGTACTTC
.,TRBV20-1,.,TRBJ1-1,CSATQGLNTEAFF,TGCAGTGCAACACAGGGCCTGAACACTGAAGCTTTCTTT
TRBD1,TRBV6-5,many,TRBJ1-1,CASRDRGPEAFF,TGTGCCAGCAGAGACAGGGGCCCTGAAGCTTTCTTT
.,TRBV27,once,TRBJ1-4,CASSPRREWGEKLFF,TGTGCCAGCAGTCCAAGGAGGGAATGGGGTGAAAAACTGTTTTTT
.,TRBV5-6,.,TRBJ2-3,CASSLGGMAQYF,TGTGCCAGCAGCTTAGGGGGAATGGCGCAGTATTTT
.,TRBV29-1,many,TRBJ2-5,CSILGGFDETQYF,TGCAGCATCCTGGGGGGTTTTGACGAGACCCAGTACTTC
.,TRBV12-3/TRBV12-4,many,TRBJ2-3,CASSSDRWSADTQYF,TGTGCCAGCAGTTCCGACAGGTGGAGCGCAGATACGCAGTATTTT
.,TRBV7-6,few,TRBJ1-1,CASSQGDGGTEAFF,TGTGCCAGCAGCCAAGGGGACGGAGGAACTGAAGCTTTCTTT
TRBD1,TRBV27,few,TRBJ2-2,CASATGVNTGELFF,TGTGCCAGCGCGACAGGGGTCAACACCGGGGAGCTGTTTTTT
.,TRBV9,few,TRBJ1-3,CASSVVGPSSGNTIYF,TGTGCCAGCAGCGTAGTGGGTCCTAGCTCTGGAAACACCATATATTTT
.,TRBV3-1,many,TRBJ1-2,CASSPMGGGANYGYTF,TGTGCCAGCAGCCCGATGGGGGGCGGAGCTAACTATGGCTACACCTTC
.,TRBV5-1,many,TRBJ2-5,CASSVVRGTQETQYF,TGCGCCAGCAGCGTAGTACGGGGGACACAAGAGACCCAGTACTTC
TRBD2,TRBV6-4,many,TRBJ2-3,CASSENGGGTDTQYF,TGTGCCAGCAGTGAGAACGGGGGGGGCACAGATACGCAGTATTTT
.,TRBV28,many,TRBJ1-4,CASLGQPNNEKLFF,TGTGCCAGCTTAGGACAGCCTAATAATGAAAAACTGTTTTTT
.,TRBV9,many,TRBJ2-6,CASSASNSSGANVLTF,TGTGCCAGCAGCGCCAGTAATAGCTCTGGGGCCAACGTCCTGACTTTC
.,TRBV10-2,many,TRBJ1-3,CASSPLSAGNTIYF,TGCGCCAGCAGTCCCCTATCGGCTGGAAACACCATATATTTT
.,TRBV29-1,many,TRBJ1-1,CSTEQMNTEAFF,TGCAGCACAGAACAGATGAACACTGAAGCTTTCTTT
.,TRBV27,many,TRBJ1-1,CASSFMGVYTEAFF,TGTGCCAGCAGCTTCATGGGGGTCTACACTGAAGCTTTCTTT
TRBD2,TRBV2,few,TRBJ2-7,CASSEALGLEPYEQYF,TGTGCCAGCAGTGAAGCGCTAGGACTAGAGCCCTACGAGCAGTACTTC
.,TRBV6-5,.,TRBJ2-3,CASSVQGSSTDTQYF,TGTGCCAGCAGTGTCCAGGGCTCTAGCACAGATACGCAGTATTTT
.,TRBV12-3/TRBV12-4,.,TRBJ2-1,CASSSGGRYNEQFF,TGCGCCAGCAGTTCCGGCGGCAGATACAATGAGCAGTTCTTC
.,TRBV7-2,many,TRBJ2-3,CASRSDTQYF,TGTGCCAGCAGGTCAGATACGCAGTATTTT
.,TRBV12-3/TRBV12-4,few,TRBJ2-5,CASSLHRVGEETQYF,TGTGCCAGCAGTTTACACAGGGTTGGCGAGGAGACCCAGTACTTC
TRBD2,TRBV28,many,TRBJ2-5,CASSTLSGLAGVQETQYF,TGTGCCAGCAGTACGCTCTCCGGACTAGCGGGGGTTCAAGAGACCCAGTACTTC
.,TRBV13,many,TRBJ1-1,CASSLAVSEAFF,TGTGCCAGCAGCTTAGCGGTCTCCGAAGCTTTCTTT
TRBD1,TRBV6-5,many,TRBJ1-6,CASSQGVHDSPLHF,TGTGCCAGCAGTCAGGGGGTCCATGATTCACCCCTCCACTTT
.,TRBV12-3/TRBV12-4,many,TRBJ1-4,CASSPGVSWGKLFF,TGTGCCAGCAGCCCCGGGGTCTCCTGGGGAAAACTGTTTTTT
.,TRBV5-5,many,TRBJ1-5,CASRPTSSNQPQHF,TGTGCCAGCAGGCCGACCAGTAGCAATCAGCCCCAGCATTTT
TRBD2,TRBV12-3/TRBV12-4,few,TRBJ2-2,CASSYAGLAKGTNTGELFF,TGTGCCAGCAGTTATGCGGGACTAGCAAAGGGCACGAACACCGGGGAGCTGTTTTTT
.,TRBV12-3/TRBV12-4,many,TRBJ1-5,CASSLLFQPQHF,TGTGCCAGCAGTCTCCTCTTCCAGCCCCAGCATTTT
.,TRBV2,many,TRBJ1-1,CASIGVEEGRVRSEAFF,TGTGCCAGCATAGGAGTAGAGGAGGGCCGGGTTCGGTCTGAAGCTTTCTTT
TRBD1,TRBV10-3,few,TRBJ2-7,CAISAGQGAREQYF,TGTGCCATCAGTGCGGGACAGGGGGCGAGGGAGCAGTACTTC
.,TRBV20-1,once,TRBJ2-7,CSARAYTGYEQYF,TGCAGTGCTAGAGCTTACACGGGCTACGAGCAGTACTTC
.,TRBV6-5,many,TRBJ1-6,CASSRGNGDSPLHF,TGTGCCAGCAGTCGGGGTAACGGGGATTCACCCCTCCACTTT
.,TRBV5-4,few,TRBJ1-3,CASGDTSSGNTIYF,TGTGCCAGCGGGGACACCTCCTCTGGAAACACCATATATTTT
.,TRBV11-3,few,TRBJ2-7,CASSLDLDEQYF,TGTGCCAGCAGCTTAGATTTGGACGAGCAGTACTTC
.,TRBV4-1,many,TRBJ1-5,CASSEDWGPNQPQHF,TGCGCCAGCAGCGAAGACTGGGGCCCCAATCAGCCCCAGCATTTT
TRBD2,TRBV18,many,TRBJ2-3,CASSPLLPLADSTDTQYF,TGTGCCAGCTCACCACTTCTACCTCTAGCGGATAGCACAGATACGCAGTATTTT
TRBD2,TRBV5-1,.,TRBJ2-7,CASSLISGSASSYEQYF,TGCGCCAGCAGCTTAATTAGCGGGAGCGCTAGCTCCTACGAGCAGTACTTC
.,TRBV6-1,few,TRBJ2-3,CASRDGGGGTDTQYF,TGTGCCAGCAGAGATGGAGGAGGGGGAACAGATACGCAGTATTTT
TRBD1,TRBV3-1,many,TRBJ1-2,CASSQTGSADGYTF,TGTGCCAGCAGCCAGACAGGGTCGGCGGATGGCTACACCTTC
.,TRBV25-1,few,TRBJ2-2,CASSRERSSNTGELFF,TGTGCCAGCAGTCGAGAGAGAAGTTCGAACACCGGGGAGCTGTTTTTT